A selection of T cell receptor beta chains follows, all from one sample in a study of technical replicates of blood from a handful of donors. The method was immunoSEQ multiplex PCR; TCRdb's version includes in-frame clones alone and lacks a portion of them. The table shows tens of thousands of clones, with approximately 78% occurring only once. The sample consisted of PBMCs. The receptors come from a human donor in good health. Some clones in this sample may be carry-over from other donors' samples. Each CDR3 is given with its conserved first and last residue. A D gene is named only where the DNA matches it firmly. The size of a clone is reported for some rows only, either as once, few or many, or as a class for expanded clones.

d_call j_call cdr3_length v_call clone_size cdr3_nt cdr3_aa
. TRBJ1-3 16 TRBV5-4 . TGTGCCAGCAGCTTAGGAGGAATGGGCTCTGGAAACACCATATATTTT CASSLGGMGSGNTIYF
TRBD2 TRBJ2-7 14 TRBV19 . TGTGCCAGTAGTATCGGTCTAGCGGCCTACGAGCAGTACTTC CASSIGLAAYEQYF
TRBD2 TRBJ2-3 15 TRBV7-9 few TGTGCCAGCACTGACGGGACTAAGGGCACAGATACGCAGTATTTT CASTDGTKGTDTQYF
TRBD1 TRBJ2-1 14 TRBV9 . TGTGCCAGCAGCGAGACGGGACAGGACAATGAGCAGTTCTTC CASSETGQDNEQFF
. TRBJ1-1 14 TRBV18 few TGTGCCAGCTCACCCCCCAGCGGAGAGACCCAAGCTTTCTTT CASSPPSGETQAFF
. TRBJ1-1 15 TRBV13 . TGTGCCAGCAGCTTAGGAGTGGGCTTGGGCACTGAAGCTTTCTTT CASSLGVGLGTEAFF
TRBD2 TRBJ2-1 14 TRBV4-3 . TGCGCCAGCAGCCAAGAGACTAGCGCTCATGAGCAGTTCTTC CASSQETSAHEQFF
TRBD1 TRBJ1-2 12 TRBV2 few TGTGCCCCGAGGACAGGGAACTATGGCTACACCTTC CAPRTGNYGYTF
. TRBJ1-2 16 TRBV10-3 . TGTGCCATCAGTGAGTCAGGTACAGGGACCTACTATGGCTACACCTTC CAISESGTGTYYGYTF
. TRBJ2-1 14 TRBV6-5 . TGTGCCAGCAGTGAGGGCCTCTGGGGCAATGAGCAGTTCTTC CASSEGLWGNEQFF
TRBD1 TRBJ1-2 16 TRBV7-9 . TGTGCCAGCAGCTTAGGAGCGACAGGGGTTAACTATGGCTACACCTTC CASSLGATGVNYGYTF
TRBD2 TRBJ2-2 16 TRBV27 . TGTGCCAGCAGCCCTAAAGGACTAGCCGCCACCGGGGAGCTGTTTTTT CASSPKGLAATGELFF
. TRBJ2-5 15 TRBV11-1 . TGTGCCAGCAGCTTAATGAGGGAGCTGGGTGAGACCCAGTACTTC CASSLMRELGETQYF
TRBD2 TRBJ2-5 15 TRBV4-3 . TGCGCCAGCAGCCAAGGGCTAGCGGGAGGAGAGACCCAGTACTTC CASSQGLAGGETQYF
. TRBJ2-5 14 TRBV7-7 . TGTGCCAGCAGCTTAGCGGGGGGCCAAGAGACCCAGTACTTC CASSLAGGQETQYF
. TRBJ1-1 13 TRBV29-1 . TGCAGCGTTTCGGGGGACCCCCTTCGTTTAGCTTTCTTT CSVSGDPLRLAFF
TRBD1 TRBJ2-7 14 TRBV6-6 . TGTGCCAGCAGCCTAGGGGGACAGAACTACGAGCAGTACTTC CASSLGGQNYEQYF
TRBD1 TRBJ2-7 16 TRBV27 . TGTGCCAGCAGTTTCACCCGGACAGGGACGACAAACGAGCAGTACTTC CASSFTRTGTTNEQYF
. TRBJ2-5 14 TRBV6-5 . TGTGCCAGCAGTTACTCGGAGTGGCAAGAGACCCAGTACTTC CASSYSEWQETQYF
. TRBJ2-5 13 TRBV5-8 . TGTGCCAGCAGTCTGACTCCCCCCGAGACCCAGTACTTC CASSLTPPETQYF
. TRBJ2-2 18 TRBV5-4 few TGTGCCAGCAGCTTTAGGCGGCGCCGGGATCCGAACACCGGGGAGCTGTTTTTT CASSFRRRRDPNTGELFF
TRBD2 TRBJ2-1 16 TRBV7-9 once TGTGCCAGCAGCCCTCACTGGACTAGCGGTCACAATGAGCAGTTCTTC CASSPHWTSGHNEQFF
. TRBJ1-2 15 TRBV29-1 . TGCAGCGTTGGATATTCGGGGAAAGGTGGCTATGGCTACACCTTC CSVGYSGKGGYGYTF
. TRBJ1-2 14 TRBV6-6 few TGTGCCAGCAGTTACTCCACAGCAAACTATGGCTACACCTTC CASSYSTANYGYTF
. TRBJ1-2 15 TRBV7-9 . TGTGCCAGCAGCTTGAGCGGGGGCGTTAACTATGGCTACACCTTC CASSLSGGVNYGYTF
TRBD1 TRBJ1-1 14 TRBV4-3 . TGCGCCAGCAGCCAAATACAGGGGGCTGGGGGAGCTTTCTTT CASSQIQGAGGAFF
TRBD1 TRBJ2-7 14 TRBV9 . TGTGCCAGCAGCGTAGAGGGGGCCTCAGACGAGCAGTACTTC CASSVEGASDEQYF
TRBD2 TRBJ2-1 16 TRBV25-1 . TGTGCCACACGACCCGCCGGGACTAGCGGGAGTCAAAAGCAGTTCTTC CATRPAGTSGSQKQFF
. TRBJ2-3 16 TRBV11-2 . TGTGCCAGCAGCTTAGGTTCCGGGATTTACACAGATACGCAGTATTTT CASSLGSGIYTDTQYF
. TRBJ2-1 13 TRBV5-4 . TGTGCCAGCAGCTTGGTTACAAACAATGAGCAGTTCTTC CASSLVTNNEQFF
TRBD2 TRBJ2-2 16 TRBV5-4 . TGTGCCAGCAGCCCTTCTAGCGGGTTTAACACCGGGGAGCTGTTTTTT CASSPSSGFNTGELFF
TRBD1 TRBJ1-5 14 TRBV30 . TGTGCCTGGAGTATGACAGGGGGCGGTCAGCCCCAGCATTTT CAWSMTGGGQPQHF
. TRBJ1-1 13 TRBV6-1 few TGTGCCAGCAGTGAAGGGCGGGCAGCTGAAGCTTTCTTT CASSEGRAAEAFF
TRBD1 TRBJ1-4 15 TRBV27 . TGTGCCAGCAGTAATACAGGGGCGGGTTATGAAAAACTGTTTTTT CASSNTGAGYEKLFF
. TRBJ1-1 12 TRBV1 . TGCACCAGCAGACATTTCCAATCTGAAGCTTTCTTT CTSRHFQSEAFF
. TRBJ1-1 13 TRBV30 . TGTGCCTGGGGACAGAACTCCTACACTGAAGCTTTCTTT CAWGQNSYTEAFF
. TRBJ2-7 13 TRBV7-2 . TGTGCCAGCAGCCCGAAAACAGGGAGAGAGCAGTACTTC CASSPKTGREQYF
TRBD2 TRBJ2-2 17 TRBV7-3 . TGTGCCAGCAGACCGTCCCGGGGGGGCTTTAACACCGGGGAGCTGTTTTTT CASRPSRGGFNTGELFF
. TRBJ1-2 13 TRBV2 . TGTGCCAGTCGAGTAACAGGCGACTATGGCTACACCTTC CASRVTGDYGYTF
. TRBJ2-1 14 TRBV30 . TGTGCCTGGAGTGAGGGGTTGGGATACAATGAGCAGTTCTTC CAWSEGLGYNEQFF
. TRBJ2-5 16 TRBV4-1 . TGCGCCAGCAGCCGACTTCCCCGACAGGTTCAAGAGACCCAGTACTTC CASSRLPRQVQETQYF
TRBD2 TRBJ2-5 16 TRBV29-1 . TGCAGCGTGGGAGGAAGTGGCGGGAGGGCCAGAGAGACCCAGTACTTC CSVGGSGGRARETQYF
. TRBJ2-3 18 TRBV27 . TGTGCCAGCAGTCCACCCCCCCTAGCGTTCGTCCTCACAGATACGCAGTATTTT CASSPPPLAFVLTDTQYF
TRBD1 TRBJ1-2 14 TRBV6-1 few TGTGCCAGCAGTGTTAATCGACAGGGGGGAGGCTACACCTTC CASSVNRQGGGYTF
. TRBJ1-2 12 TRBV30 . TGTGCCTGGAGTGCCAGGGTGGATGGCTACACCTTC CAWSARVDGYTF
TRBD2 TRBJ2-5 13 TRBV7-9 once TGTGCCAGCAGCCCTCCCGGGGGGGAGACCCAGTACTTC CASSPPGGETQYF
. TRBJ1-1 14 TRBV29-1 many TGCAGCGTTGAGAGTCTGGGGGCGATTACTGAAGCTTTCTTT CSVESLGAITEAFF
TRBD2 TRBJ2-2 17 TRBV4-3 . TGCGCCAGCAGCCAAGAGGGGACTAGCGGGAGAATCGGGGAGCTGTTTTTT CASSQEGTSGRIGELFF
. TRBJ1-2 13 TRBV2 . TGTGCCAGCAGAAACACAGGGCTTAGTGGCTACACCTTC CASRNTGLSGYTF
TRBD1 TRBJ1-2 15 TRBV30 . TGTGCCTGGAGTGTACTCAGGGACAGGAGTAATGGCTACACCTTC CAWSVLRDRSNGYTF
. TRBJ2-2 14 TRBV5-6 . TGTGCCAGCAGCTTCGTCAGATCCACCGGGGAGCTGTTTTTT CASSFVRSTGELFF
TRBD1 TRBJ1-2 14 TRBV6-5 . TGTGCCAGCAGTTACGGGACAGGGACCTATGGCTACACCTTC CASSYGTGTYGYTF